The rows below give T cell receptor beta chains drawn from one sample of a study of blood T cell repertoires in COVID-19. Data came from immunoSEQ multiplex PCR; TCRdb stores just in-frame clones and leaves some out. The top ten hold more than 9% of the sample, which has about 230,000 clones, 85% to 90% seen once. Sequencing was done on a sample of peripheral blood. The receptors were gathered from a man aged 45-65 years with COVID-19, enrolled during active disease. Each CDR3 is given with its conserved first and last residue. Each record gives: D gene, clone size, V gene, J gene, CDR3 protein, CDR3 DNA. D genes are given only for firm matches. The size of a clone is reported for some rows only, either as once, few or many, or as a class for expanded clones.

-	-	TRBV2	TRBJ1-1	CASSREGRSLQTFF	TGTGCCAGCAGCCGAGAGGGCAGAAGTCTTCAAACTTTCTTT
-	once	TRBV5-1	TRBJ1-5	CASSFGAPRGTGQPQHF	TGCGCCAGCAGCTTTGGGGCCCCCCGCGGGACTGGGCAGCCCCAGCATTTT
TRBD1	-	TRBV5-5	TRBJ1-4	CASSVADRGVEKLFF	TGTGCCAGCAGCGTGGCTGACAGGGGTGTTGAAAAACTGTTTTTT
TRBD1	-	TRBV14	TRBJ2-7	CASSQLGDRRNEQYF	TGTGCCAGCAGCCAACTCGGGGACAGAAGGAACGAGCAGTACTTC
TRBD1	once	TRBV9	TRBJ1-2	CASSVGGTEYGYTF	TGTGCCAGCAGCGTAGGCGGGACAGAGTATGGCTACACCTTC
-	once	TRBV7-8	TRBJ1-6	CASSLERQTYNSPLHF	TGTGCCAGCAGCTTAGAGAGACAGACCTATAATTCACCCCTCCACTTT
TRBD1	-	TRBV9	TRBJ2-5	CASSSGDRRVGTQYF	TGTGCCAGCAGCTCAGGGGACAGAAGGGTTGGGACCCAGTACTTC
TRBD2	few	TRBV6-5	TRBJ2-1	CASSPGLATNEQFF	TGTGCCAGCAGTCCCGGACTAGCCACCAATGAGCAGTTCTTC
TRBD2	once	TRBV18	TRBJ2-5	CARRLAGGQETQYF	TGTGCCCGACGACTAGCGGGGGGTCAAGAGACCCAGTACTTC
-	-	TRBV6-5	TRBJ2-2	CASRRMSGFGELFF	TGTGCCAGCAGGAGAATGTCTGGTTTCGGGGAGCTGTTTTTT
TRBD1	-	TRBV2	TRBJ1-5	CASSPQTGDQPQHF	TGTGCCAGCAGTCCCCAGACAGGGGATCAGCCCCAGCATTTT
TRBD1	once	TRBV2	TRBJ1-1	CASSEDRGLGTEAFF	TGTGCCAGCAGTGAGGACAGGGGGCTCGGGACTGAAGCTTTCTTT
TRBD1	-	TRBV18	TRBJ2-7	CASSPQQGDEYEQYF	TGTGCCAGCTCACCACAGCAGGGGGACGAATACGAGCAGTACTTC
-	-	TRBV20-1	TRBJ1-4	CSASPNPPEREKLFF	TGCAGTGCTAGTCCCAATCCGCCCGAGAGGGAAAAACTGTTTTTT
-	-	TRBV5-6	TRBJ1-2	CASSSQVYDYGYTF	TGTGCCAGCAGCTCCCAGGTTTATGACTATGGCTACACCTTC
TRBD1	-	TRBV5-1	TRBJ2-7	CASSLSGQGAYEQYF	TGCGCCAGCAGCTTATCGGGACAGGGGGCCTACGAGCAGTACTTC
-	-	TRBV24-1	TRBJ1-3	CATRGASGNTIYF	TGTGCCACCAGGGGAGCCTCTGGAAACACCATATATTTT
-	-	TRBV18	TRBJ2-7	CASSATQGYEQYF	TGTGCCAGCTCAGCAACTCAGGGTTACGAGCAGTACTTC
TRBD1	-	TRBV9	TRBJ1-6	CASSVFGTANSPLHF	TGTGCCAGCAGCGTTTTTGGGACAGCGAATTCACCCCTCCACTTT
-	-	TRBV7-2	TRBJ2-3	CASSSATGERVTQYF	TGTGCCAGCAGCTCCGCGACGGGTGAGCGTGTTACGCAGTATTTT
TRBD1	-	TRBV3-1/TRBV3-2	TRBJ1-6	CASSRVGDRENSPLHF	TGTGCCAGCAGCCGGGTCGGGGACAGGGAGAATTCACCCCTCCACTTT
-	-	TRBV11-2	TRBJ2-4	CASSLFGKNIQYF	TGTGCCAGCAGCTTATTCGGGAAAAACATTCAGTACTTC
TRBD2	-	TRBV2	TRBJ2-7	CASSERASGRDEQYF	TGTGCCAGCAGTGAGAGGGCTAGCGGGAGGGACGAGCAGTACTTC
TRBD1	once	TRBV11-2	TRBJ1-1	CASSLGTGGMMNTEAFF	TGTGCCAGCAGCTTAGGGACAGGGGGCATGATGAACACTGAAGCTTTCTTT
-	few	TRBV6-6	TRBJ2-3	CASRGSIDTQYF	TGTGCCAGCAGAGGGAGTATAGATACGCAGTATTTT
TRBD1	-	TRBV10-2	TRBJ2-7	CASRNRGQSEQYF	TGCGCCAGCAGAAATAGGGGGCAAAGCGAGCAGTACTTC
TRBD1	-	TRBV5-6	TRBJ2-1	CASSSGDRGFLNEQFF	TGTGCCAGCAGCTCCGGGGACAGGGGTTTTTTAAATGAGCAGTTCTTC
-	-	TRBV27	TRBJ1-2	CASSPLVAGGEGYTF	TGTGCCAGCAGTCCCCTCGTGGCAGGAGGGGAAGGCTACACCTTC
-	-	TRBV19	TRBJ1-4	CASSTGIGANEKLFF	TGTGCCAGTAGTACAGGGATAGGGGCTAATGAAAAACTGTTTTTT
-	few	TRBV18	TRBJ1-4	CASSPPTGKGEKLFF	TGTGCCAGCTCACCACCAACAGGGAAGGGTGAAAAACTGTTTTTT
TRBD1	-	TRBV10-3	TRBJ1-4	CAISAGQDNEKLFF	TGTGCCATCAGTGCGGGACAGGATAATGAAAAACTGTTTTTT